The next 19 T cell receptor beta chains were all read from a single sample in a study of response to subunit inactivated influenza vaccine. TCRdb re-derived calls from the RT-PCR reads in MiXCR, one entry per CDR3 protein. The sample has over 800,000 distinct CDR3 sequences, 21% seen once; the top ten hold 10% to 13%. The sequencing here drew on PBMCs from blood, taken around 5 days after vaccination. These receptors were obtained from a man aged 45-60 years who received an inactivated influenza vaccine.

This chain links TRBV27 with TRBJ2-3, with 9 nucleotides matching TRBD2. The germline gives CDR1 MNHEY, CDR2 SMNVEV (reference sequence). The CDR3 consists of 16 residues. The J segment lost 5 bases and the V segment lost 3 bases, leaving 9 bases of the junction unmatched. For the CDR3, the DNA is TGTGCCAGCAGTTTTTCGACTAGCGGACTCGGAGATACGCAGTATTTT. Protein product: CASSFSTSGLGDTQYF.

This clonotype was counted a single time. The chain couples TRBV5-1 to TRBJ2-1; no firm D call. Germline assignment: CDR1 SGHRS and CDR2 YFSETQ. The CDR3 is 14 residues long. V was trimmed by 0 bases and J by 6 bases, leaving 10 bases between them. CDR3: CASSLGARFNEQFF. CDR3 coding DNA: TGCGCCAGCAGCTTGGGGGCCAGGTTCAATGAGCAGTTCTTC. The full variable domain, with the rest looked up from reference TRBV5-1 and TRBJ2-1, is KAGVTQTPRYLIKTRGQQVTLSCSPISGHRSVSWYQQTPGQGLQFLFEYFSETQRNKGNFPGRFSGRQFSNSRSEMNVSTLELGDSALYLCASSLGARFNEQFFGPGTRLTVL.

This chain uses TRBV3-1 with TRBJ2-1; unclear D gene. The CDR3 contains 14 residues. Trimming stripped 1 base from V and 7 bases from J, with 11 bases between. Looked up from germline, CDR1 is LGHDT and CDR2 is YNNKEL (reference sequence). The CDR3 region has the DNA TGTGCCAGCAGCCAAGGGTACAGAGTAAATGAGCAGTTCTTC. This codes for CASSQGYRVNEQFF.

The rearrangement uses TRBV4-3 and TRBJ2-2; 8 bases are a match to TRBD1. The CDR3 is made up of 14 amino acids. Trimming took 9 bases from V and 4 from J; bases not matched to a gene: 7. Looked up from germline, CDR1 is LGHNA and CDR2 is YSLEER. The CDR3 loop reads CASAGGAATGELFF. The CDR3 region has the DNA TGCGCCAGTGCAGGGGGCGCGGCCACCGGGGAGCTGTTTTTT.

This sequence joins TRBV4-1 and TRBJ2-1, with 11 bases that match TRBD2. Germline V gene sequence: CDR1 MGHRA, CDR2 YSYEKL. V dropped 4 bases and J dropped 5; count of bases not matched to a gene: 22. This CDR3 spans 21 amino acids. The chain's CDR3 is CASSPSRAGWIAGGLNNEQFF. The CDR3 nucleotides read TGCGCCAGCAGCCCCTCCCGGGCAGGGTGGATAGCGGGGGGGCTCAACAATGAGCAGTTCTTC.

In its sample, this clonotype was seen many times. The CDR3 DNA reads as TGCAGTGCGCAGGCGGGACTACCTCAAGAGACCCAGTACTTC. Residues: CSAQAGLPQETQYF. The chain couples TRBV20-1 to TRBJ2-5; 7 nucleotides agree with TRBD2. The CDR3 has 14 amino acids. Germline-derived CDR1 and CDR2 are DFQATT and SNEGSKA (reference sequence). With V trimmed by 6 bases and J by 2 bases, 9 bases remained unmatched.

J is TRBJ1-2 and V is TRBV12-3 or TRBV12-4; D unresolved. The CDR3 consists of 15 residues. V was cut by 4 bases and J by 8 bases, with 20 bases left in between. The CDR3 bases are TGTGCCAGCAGTTCCCCAACGGAGCTGAGCCGAGGCTACACCTTC. Translation gives CASSSPTELSRGYTF.

This clonotype was detected a few times. The rearrangement links TRBV7-2 to TRBJ2-7, with a tentative D call TRBD1 (5 bases). Germline loops: CDR1 SGHTA, CDR2 FQGNSA. This CDR3 is built from 13 residues. V lost 3 bases to trimming and J lost 2 bases, with 8 bases between them. In DNA form, the CDR3 reads TGTGCCAGCAGCTTCGGACACGCCTACGAGCAGTACTTC. It specifies CASSFGHAYEQYF.

This clonotype was detected only a few times. The genes are TRBV20-1 and TRBJ2-7; weak D call: TRBD1 (5 bases). V was trimmed by 0 bases and J by 0 bases, leaving 9 bases between them. The germline V gene encodes CDR1 DFQATT and CDR2 SNEGSKA (reference sequence). This CDR3 is built from 14 residues. CDR3 in amino acids: CSAREYRSSYEQYF. CDR3 DNA: TGCAGTGCTAGAGAGTACAGGAGCTCCTACGAGCAGTACTTC.

The chain joins TRBV12-3 or TRBV12-4 to TRBJ1-5; D is perhaps TRBD1 (6 bases). This CDR3 contains 15 residues. V lost 6 bases and J 7 bases, leaving 19 bases between the germline ends. CDR3 in amino acids: CASSSAGTFGQPQHF. DNA for the CDR3: TGTGCCAGCAGCTCCGCCGGGACATTTGGGCAGCCCCAGCATTTT.

The chain recombines TRBV20-1 with TRBJ1-5; D unclear. The CDR3 is made up of 13 amino acids. From germline, CDR1 is DFQATT and CDR2 SNEGSKA (reference sequence). V shed 3 bases and J shed 0 bases, with 6 bases lying between them. The CDR3 DNA sequence: TGCAGTGCTAGTTTCCGTAGCAATCAGCCCCAGCATTTT. It specifies CSASFRSNQPQHF.

Only a few counts were recorded for this clonotype. This rearrangement joins TRBV24-1 to TRBJ2-1; 8 bases are shared with TRBD1. This CDR3 is built from 15 residues. The germline V gene encodes CDR1 KGHDR and CDR2 SFDVKD. Unmatched junction bases numbered 9, after V lost 4 bases and J lost 8 bases. The CDR3 nucleotides read TGTGCCACCAGTGACACTAGACAGGGGCCAGATGAGCAGTTCTTC. Its protein is CATSDTRQGPDEQFF.

The chain joins TRBV28 to TRBJ2-1, with 8 bases aligning to TRBD1. CDR1 is MDHEN, CDR2 SYDVKM, per germline. V shed 5 bases, J shed 6 bases, and the junction held 6 bases outside the gene matches. The CDR3 is 14 amino acids. The CDR3 region has the DNA TGTGCCAGCAGTAACCTGGACAGGGTCAATGAGCAGTTCTTC. Its translation is CASSNLDRVNEQFF.

This clonotype was found a few times. This CDR3 is CASSYEGARETQYF. For the CDR3, the DNA is TGTGCCAGCAGTTACGAGGGGGCCAGGGAGACCCAGTACTTC. V gene TRBV6-5 combines with J gene TRBJ2-5; TRBD1 matches 7 bases. V was pared by 2 bases and J by 5 bases, with 5 bases of the junction left unmatched. Germline assignment: CDR1 MNHEY and CDR2 SVGAGI. CDR3 size: 14 residues.

The V and J genes are TRBV15 and TRBJ2-2, with 9 bases identical to TRBD2. The CDR3 has 14 amino acids. The ends lost 5 bases at V and 6 bases at J; junction bases unmatched: 4. CDR1 and CDR2 from the germline V gene are LNHNV and YYDKDF (reference sequence). CDR3 sequence (DNA): TGTGCCACCAGCCTAGCGGGAAGGGCCGGGGAGCTGTTTTTT. Encoded protein: CATSLAGRAGELFF.

The sample holds a few counts of this clonotype. The chain combines TRBV5-1 with TRBJ2-2, with TRBD1 as a possible D gene (6 bases). Trimming removed 4 bases from V and 6 bases from J, with 16 bases in between. This CDR3 comprises 15 residues. Germline lookup yields CDR1 SGHRS and CDR2 YFSETQ. The chain's CDR3 is CASSGRVQGAGELFF. The DNA of the CDR3 is TGCGCCAGCAGCGGACGAGTACAGGGAGCCGGGGAGCTGTTTTTT.

This clonotype was counted only a few times. The V gene is TRBV21-1, the J gene TRBJ2-4; no check of the table's D call, TRBD1, against the DNA was made. TRBV21-1 is classified as a pseudogene. This CDR3 contains 15 residues. In DNA form, the CDR3 reads TGTGCCAGCAGCAGCCCACAGGATAAGGGAAACATTCAGTACTTC. This translates into CASSSPQDKGNIQYF.

This clonotype was detected only once. V and J are TRBV14 and TRBJ1-3; D not resolved. The germline V gene has CDR1 SGHDN and CDR2 FVKESK. V lost 2 bases to trimming and J lost 0 bases, with 11 bases between them. The CDR3 consists of 16 residues. The CDR3 nucleotides read TGTGCCAGCAGCCAACTGGTCCCGATCTCTGGAAACACCATATATTTT. Translation gives CASSQLVPISGNTIYF.

Only a few counts were recorded for this clonotype. The chain recombines TRBV5-8 with TRBJ2-5; D not resolved. Germline-derived CDR1 and CDR2 are SGHTS and YDEGEE. The CDR3 runs 15 residues. Trimming shortened V by 2 bases and J by 0 bases, and 11 bases separated the two germline ends. The CDR3 DNA sequence: TGTGCCAGCAGCTTCGGAATAAGGGACCAAGAGACCCAGTACTTC. Translated, it gives CASSFGIRDQETQYF.